The 12 T cell receptor beta chains reported below all come from one sample, sequenced in a study of neurological immune-mediated disorders. TCRdb itself ran the 5' RACE reads through MiXCR, one entry per CDR3 protein. The profile shows fewer than 50,000 distinct CDR3 sequences, 10% to 15% of them singletons. Time point defined: longitudinal time-point 3. What was sequenced was PBMCs. These receptors originate from a male donor with HTLV-1-associated myelopathy (HAM/TSP).

This clonotype showed up many times. The chain carries TRBV5-1 and TRBJ1-1, with D perhaps TRBD1 (5 bases). V lost 1 base and J 6 bases, leaving 7 bases between the germline ends. CDR1 and CDR2 from the germline V gene are SGHRS and YFSETQ. The CDR3 loop spans 12 amino acids. CDR3: CASSLKGAEAFF. The CDR3 DNA is TGCGCCAGCAGCTTGAAAGGGGCTGAAGCTTTCTTT.

At least ten counts were recorded for this clonotype. The chain is built from TRBV4-1 and TRBJ1-4, with TRBD1 matching 9 bases. Germline-derived CDR1 and CDR2 are MGHRA and YSYEKL. This CDR3 has 15 amino acids. V gave up 4 bases and J gave up 8 bases; unmatched junction bases: 8. The CDR3 spells CASSPHRDREEKLFF. Here the CDR3 DNA reads TGCGCCAGCAGCCCTCACCGGGACAGGGAAGAAAAACTGTTTTTT.

The chain joins TRBV5-1 to TRBJ2-3; tentatively, D is TRBD1 or TRBD2 (5 bases each). The CDR3 is made up of 14 amino acids. Germline values: CDR1 SGHRS, CDR2 YFSETQ. With 5 bases removed from V and 5 bases from J, the gap between germline ends came to 15 bases. This CDR3 reads CASRLSGAGDTQYF. CDR3 coding DNA: TGCGCCAGCAGATTGTCTGGGGCGGGAGATACGCAGTATTTT. The full variable domain, with the rest looked up from reference TRBV5-1 and TRBJ2-3, is KAGVTQTPRYLIKTRGQQVTLSCSPISGHRSVSWYQQTPGQGLQFLFEYFSETQRNKGNFPGRFSGRQFSNSRSEMNVSTLELGDSALYLCASRLSGAGDTQYFGPGTRLTVL.

This clonotype has at least ten counts. The gene calls are TRBV6-5 and TRBJ1-4; no definite D call. Germline V lookup: CDR1 MNHEY, CDR2 SVGAGI. The V gene lost 2 bases and the J gene lost 8 bases, with 9 bases spanning the gap. The length of the CDR3 is 13 residues. As DNA, the CDR3 is TGTGCCAGCAGTTACAGTGGCAGGGAAAAACTGTTTTTT. Protein product: CASSYSGREKLFF.

This clonotype was detected ten times or more. The chain couples TRBV20-1 to TRBJ2-3, with 7 positions matching TRBD2. This CDR3 comprises 15 residues. The junction had 7 bases not matched to a gene; V was cut back by 0 bases and J by 4 bases. From germline, CDR1 is DFQATT and CDR2 SNEGSKA (reference sequence). CDR3 in amino acids: CSARDRSGAPDTQYF. The CDR3 bases are TGCAGTGCTAGAGATCGAAGCGGGGCCCCAGATACGCAGTATTTT.

This clonotype was found many times. The chain links TRBV20-1 to TRBJ2-7; 7 bases are a match to TRBD1. The CDR3 is made up of 13 amino acids. After removal of 5 bases from V and 3 bases from J, the junction contained 7 bases not matched to a gene. The V gene's germline CDR1 is DFQATT and CDR2 SNEGSKA (reference sequence). The CDR3 region has the DNA TGCAGTGCTCCAGACGACAGGGTCTACGAGCAGTACTTC. Translated, it gives CSAPDDRVYEQYF.

This clonotype has a count of ten or more. The gene calls are TRBV7-2 and TRBJ2-5, with a weak D call TRBD1 (6 bases). This CDR3 has 14 residues. V lost 5 bases to trimming and J lost 4 bases, with 14 bases between them. The germline V gene has CDR1 SGHTA and CDR2 FQGNSA. The CDR3 DNA reads as TGTGCCAGCAGCCATTCAGGGGCAGGAGAGACCCAGTACTTC. Its protein product is CASSHSGAGETQYF.

This clonotype showed up just a few times. The J gene is TRBJ2-3, the V gene TRBV20-1, with TRBD2 as a possible D gene (5 bases). Per germline, CDR1 DFQATT and CDR2 SNEGSKA (reference sequence). This CDR3 contains 14 residues. Trimming removed 3 bases from V and 3 bases from J, with 13 bases in between. Here the CDR3 DNA reads TGCAGTGCTAGTCCGGGGTTTGGGACAGATACGCAGTATTTT. Amino acids: CSASPGFGTDTQYF.

This clonotype appeared many times. The gene calls are TRBV5-1 and TRBJ2-1, with TRBD1 matching over 8 bases. Germline CDR1 SGHRS, CDR2 YFSETQ. J gave up 2 bases and V 4 bases, and 8 bases lay outside the gene matches. The CDR3 is made up of 16 amino acids. DNA of the CDR3: TGCGCCAGCAGCAGCCCCCCGGACAGGGCCTACAATGAGCAGTTCTTC. This encodes CASSSPPDRAYNEQFF.

Ten or more counts support this clonotype. The chain recombines TRBV20-1 with TRBJ2-5; D perhaps matches TRBD1 (6 bases). Germline CDR1 and CDR2: DFQATT and SNEGSKA (reference sequence). V shed 5 bases and J shed 4 bases, with 14 bases lying between them. The CDR3 totals 13 residues. The CDR3 sequence is CSAFAGVAETQYF. The CDR3 DNA reads TGCAGTGCTTTTGCAGGGGTGGCAGAGACCCAGTACTTC.

The table lists this clonotype with a few counts. This chain joins TRBV7-8 and TRBJ1-1; possible D gene TRBD1, 6 bases. V dropped 1 base and J dropped 1 base, with 7 bases sitting between them. The CDR3 covers 14 residues. Germline V gene lookup returns CDR1 SGHVS and CDR2 FQNEAQ. The CDR3 bases are TGTGCCAGCAGCTTAGTGACAGGGAACACTGAAGCTTTCTTT. Encoded protein: CASSLVTGNTEAFF.

This clonotype has ten or more counts. The chain combines TRBV28 with TRBJ2-1; the D gene is possibly TRBD1 (6 bases). Trimming took 5 bases from V and 3 from J, leaving 14 bases between them. The CDR3 has 15 residues. The germline gives CDR1 MDHEN, CDR2 SYDVKM. The CDR3 DNA follows: TGTGCCAGCAGTCAACGCCCGGACAGCTACAATGAGCAGTTCTTC. It specifies CASSQRPDSYNEQFF.